This is a list of T cell receptor beta chains from one sample in a study of OX40 agonist ivuxolimab in advanced cancers. The protocol was immunoSEQ multiplex PCR, while the TCRdb copy is restricted to in-frame clones and leaves out a portion. The table lists 70,000 to 85,000 clones, around 90% of them singletons. Material: CD4+ or CD8+ T cells sorted from blood, obtained in a trial of the OX40 agonist ivuxolimab. These receptors came from an adult with an advanced solid tumor such as melanoma, head and neck, liver or kidney cancer. Both conserved end residues are part of each CDR3. A D gene is named only where the DNA matches it firmly.

j_gene | d_gene | v_gene | CDR3aa
TRBJ2-3 | . | TRBV7-9 | CASSFSSGDTQYF
TRBJ1-2 | . | TRBV9 | CASSVEGGAYGYTF
TRBJ2-3 | TRBD1 | TRBV7-3 | CASSRGQGPDTQYF
TRBJ2-1 | . | TRBV2 | CASIHRVEQFF
TRBJ2-5 | . | TRBV11-3 | CASSLEETQYF
TRBJ2-5 | TRBD1 | TRBV4-1 | CASSQSLGTGGATEETQYF
TRBJ1-2 | TRBD1 | TRBV4-1 | CASSQDGQGVRGYTF
TRBJ1-4 | TRBD1 | TRBV29-1 | CSVGGGLGTVNEKLFF
TRBJ1-5 | TRBD1 | TRBV27 | CASSSDRDQPQHF
TRBJ1-5 | . | TRBV15 | CATTPQRDQPQHF
TRBJ2-7 | TRBD2 | TRBV4-1 | CASSQGGAGARGEQYF
TRBJ2-7 | TRBD2 | TRBV4-3 | CASSQGTSGSYSYEQYF
TRBJ1-2 | . | TRBV4-3 | CASSQDGTRGLWGYTF
TRBJ2-3 | . | TRBV9 | CASSVVSGYTQYF
TRBJ2-5 | TRBD1 | TRBV5-1 | CASSPTGQLQTQYF
TRBJ1-5 | TRBD1 | TRBV27 | CASSLVGTGSSNQPQHF
TRBJ1-5 | . | TRBV6-6 | CASSLGQGRDQPQHF
TRBJ2-5 | TRBD2 | TRBV4-1 | CASSPPGRVETQYF
TRBJ2-5 | . | TRBV28 | CASSLSGSKTQYF
TRBJ1-3 | . | TRBV18 | CASSRGIDPGGNTIYF
TRBJ2-1 | TRBD1 | TRBV19 | CASSILPGQGAYNEQFF
TRBJ2-7 | TRBD1 | TRBV27 | CASRGLGRQGGASEQYF
TRBJ1-4 | . | TRBV5-6 | CASSLGWGNEKLFF
TRBJ2-4 | TRBD2 | TRBV7-9 | CASSPGTSGYIQYF
TRBJ2-2 | TRBD2 | TRBV7-7 | CASSLTSSGELFF
TRBJ1-2 | . | TRBV19 | CATATGGSYGYTF
TRBJ2-1 | TRBD2 | TRBV7-8 | CASSLVLAGPHEQFF
TRBJ2-3 | . | TRBV28 | CASSSRGRRDTQYF
TRBJ1-3 | TRBD1 | TRBV2 | CASRDRGTPGNTIYF
TRBJ2-3 | . | TRBV7-3 | CASSLIEADTQYF
TRBJ2-7 | . | TRBV5-4 | CALPDRVLYEQYF
. | . | TRBV28 | CASTLGPDEQYF
TRBJ2-7 | . | TRBV27 | CASRREPRSYEQYF
TRBJ1-2 | . | TRBV28 | CASSLGGVANYGYTF
TRBJ2-1 | TRBD1 | TRBV6-1 | CASRETGIAYNEQFF
TRBJ2-3 | . | TRBV2 | CASSEESTDTQYF
TRBJ1-1 | . | TRBV28 | CASSNGQPGVTFF
TRBJ2-7 | TRBD1 | TRBV19 | CASSAPDRVYEQYF
TRBJ2-2 | . | TRBV19 | CASSIPQAVTGELFF
TRBJ1-1 | . | TRBV19 | CASRIGQSNTEAFF
TRBJ1-3 | . | TRBV10-3 | CAISESDFSGNTIYF
TRBJ2-3 | . | TRBV6-5 | CASSRARTDTQYF
TRBJ2-7 | . | TRBV11-3 | CASSFEGGEQYF
TRBJ2-1 | TRBD1 | TRBV6-1 | CASSGQGSYNEQFF
TRBJ2-7 | TRBD2 | TRBV29-1 | CSVSGGFAGHYEQYF
TRBJ2-3 | TRBD2 | TRBV19 | CASIGGSVTDTQYF
TRBJ2-2 | TRBD2 | TRBV5-1 | CASRLAETNTGELFF
TRBJ2-2 | TRBD2 | TRBV5-8 | CASSLVLAGTGELFF
TRBJ1-5 | . | TRBV2 | CASSSDHMGNQPQHF
TRBJ2-3 | TRBD2 | TRBV5-1 | CASSPPSTSGTTDTQYF
TRBJ2-1 | . | TRBV20-1 | CSAAPNTEQFF
TRBJ2-5 | TRBD2 | TRBV18 | CASSRLAGGQETQYF
TRBJ2-1 | . | TRBV7-8 | CASSSLRGGEQFF
TRBJ2-5 | TRBD1 | TRBV10-1 | CASSTGTAGETQYF
TRBJ2-5 | . | TRBV28 | CASSSQLETQYF